This TCR beta chain originates from a study of Graves' ophthalmopathy and Graves' hyperthyroidism. The germline V gene has CDR1 SQVTM and CDR2 ANQGSEA. The CDR3 loop spans 14 amino acids. J gave up 6 bases and V 1 base, and 6 bases lay outside the gene matches. What supplied the PBMCs was approximately 10 ml of fresh peripheral blood. Notes on the study in general: In blood, most expanded thyroid clonotypes above 0.001 frequency were also detected.

From RNA, the CDR3 regions of TCR beta chains were amplified and sequenced. First-round RT-PCR employed HTBI primers, with a second-round multiplex PCR after it. TCRdb ran MiXCR on the multiplex PCR reads and lists one entry per CDR3 protein. The sample has 740,000 or so distinct CDR3 sequences, 35% to 50% seen once. This clonotype was observed at least ten times. Its matching antigen is unknown. Sample: peripheral blood. The TCR originated in an adult man with Graves' ophthalmopathy. The chain couples TRBV29-1 to TRBJ1-1, with 9 bases fitting TRBD1. The DNA for the CDR3 is TGCAGCGTTGAAGTTGGGGACAGGGCCCCTGAAGCTTTCTTT. Its translation is CSVEVGDRAPEAFF.